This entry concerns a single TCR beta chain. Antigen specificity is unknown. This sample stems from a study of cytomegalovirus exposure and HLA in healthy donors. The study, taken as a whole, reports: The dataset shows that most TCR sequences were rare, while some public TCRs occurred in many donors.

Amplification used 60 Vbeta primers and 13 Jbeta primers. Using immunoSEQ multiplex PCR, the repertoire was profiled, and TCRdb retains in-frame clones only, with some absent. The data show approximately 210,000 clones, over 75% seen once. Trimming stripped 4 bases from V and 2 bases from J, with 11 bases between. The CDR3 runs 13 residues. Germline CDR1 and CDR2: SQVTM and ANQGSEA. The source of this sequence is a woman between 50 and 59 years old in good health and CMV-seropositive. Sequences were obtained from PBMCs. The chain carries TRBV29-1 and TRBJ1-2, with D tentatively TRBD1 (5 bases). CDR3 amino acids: CSVVFDSNYGYTF. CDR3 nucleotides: TGCAGCGTTGTATTCGACAGCAACTATGGCTACACCTTC.